The sequence of this T cell receptor (beta chain) was determined in a study of blood T cell repertoires in COVID-19. In the study overall: COVID-19 samples from acute and convalescent phases originated in the United States, Italy and Spain. T cells, B-cell-depleted T cells, or PBMCs supplied cDNA or gDNA.

Original analysis: Estimation of nucleated cell counts relied on the amplification of reference gene primers. Sequencing used immunoSEQ multiplex PCR; TCRdb keeps in-frame clones, though not all of them. For V, J and clone size, that table is used; D and trimming come from the DNA. In the table there are fewer than 250,000 clones, roughly 83% of which are singletons. The V segment lost 3 bases and the J segment 3 bases; nucleotides outside the gene matches: 5. The CDR3 covers 15 residues. Germline CDR1 reads SNHLY; CDR2 reads FYNNEI. This clonotype was obtained from an older woman with active or convalescent COVID-19. Sequencing input: peripheral blood. The chain uses TRBV2 and TRBJ1-1, with 9 positions matching TRBD1. The CDR3: CASSDGDREDTEAFF. The CDR3 DNA is TGTGCCAGCAGTGATGGGGACAGGGAGGACACTGAAGCTTTCTTT.